This is a list of T cell receptor beta chains from one sample in a study of regulatory T cells in long-lasting Graves disease. A single record per CDR3 protein comes from TCRdb applying MiXCR to the multiplex PCR reads. The sample has under 300,000 distinct CDR3 sequences, 20% to 25% seen once; the top ten hold about 14%. Material: peripheral blood mononuclear cells (PBMCs), obtained at new diagnosis, from a patient treated with antithyroid drugs. Receptor source: a female donor with Graves disease. CDR3s include the opening cysteine and the closing phenylalanine or tryptophan. A D gene is named only where the DNA matches it firmly. A clone size is listed for some rows: how often the clone was seen (once, few, many), or a class if it is expanded.

j_call | clone_size | d_call | cdr3_length | v_call | cdr3_aa | cdr3_nt
TRBJ1-4 | many | NA | 14 | TRBV9 | CASSVQDENEKLFF | TGTGCCAGCAGCGTGCAGGACGAAAATGAAAAACTGTTTTTT
TRBJ1-2 | many | TRBD1 | 14 | TRBV7-2 | CASSPLGDSYGYTF | TGCGCCAGCAGCCCTCTGGGGGACAGCTATGGCTACACCTTC
TRBJ2-7 | NA | TRBD1 | 16 | TRBV12-3/TRBV12-4 | CASSRWGGQGALEQYF | TGTGCCAGCAGCCGATGGGGGGGACAGGGGGCGCTTGAGCAGTACTTC
TRBJ2-1 | many | NA | 14 | TRBV18 | CATKGRQEYNEQFF | TGTGCCACCAAAGGACGTCAAGAATACAATGAGCAGTTCTTC
TRBJ2-1 | once | NA | 14 | TRBV11-2 | CASSLNSGYNEQFF | TGTGCCAGCAGCTTAAATAGCGGATACAATGAGCAGTTCTTC
TRBJ1-5 | few | TRBD1 | 20 | TRBV6-2/TRBV6-3 | CASSYSTLGTGGFSNQPQHF | TGTGCCAGCAGTTACTCGACCCTTGGGACAGGGGGATTTAGCAATCAGCCCCAGCATTTT
TRBJ2-5 | many | TRBD2 | 16 | TRBV27 | CASRPETSGGIETQYF | TGTGCCAGCAGGCCCGAGACTAGCGGGGGGATAGAGACCCAGTACTTC
TRBJ1-2 | once | NA | 14 | TRBV18 | CASSPDRQIYGYTF | TGTGCCAGCTCACCGGACAGACAAATCTATGGCTACACCTTC
TRBJ1-3 | NA | NA | 12 | TRBV30 | CACKFSGNTIYF | TGTGCCTGCAAATTCTCTGGAAACACCATATATTTT
TRBJ2-1 | many | NA | 14 | TRBV7-2 | CASSLAGLTNEQFF | TGTGCCAGCAGCTTAGCGGGACTTACCAATGAGCAGTTCTTC
TRBJ2-1 | NA | NA | 14 | TRBV29-1 | CSVEGDFSYNEQFF | TGCAGCGTTGAAGGGGACTTCTCCTACAATGAGCAGTTCTTC
TRBJ2-1 | few | TRBD1 | 13 | TRBV2 | CASSDTGGDEQFF | TGTGCCAGCAGTGACACAGGGGGCGATGAGCAGTTCTTC
TRBJ1-2 | many | TRBD1 | 15 | TRBV12-3/TRBV12-4 | CASTKRQGLFYGYTF | TGTGCCAGCACTAAAAGACAGGGACTTTTCTATGGCTACACCTTC
TRBJ1-5 | many | NA | 15 | TRBV7-2 | CASSLEAGPNQPQHF | TGTGCCAGCAGCTTAGAAGCAGGGCCAAATCAGCCCCAGCATTTT
TRBJ2-3 | many | NA | 12 | TRBV20-1 | CSASSRPDTQYF | TGCAGTGCTAGTTCCCGACCGGATACGCAGTATTTT
TRBJ2-1 | many | NA | 13 | TRBV10-3 | CAISDRSGNEQFF | TGTGCCATCAGTGATAGGTCTGGGAATGAGCAGTTCTTC
TRBJ2-3 | few | TRBD1 | 15 | TRBV5-6 | CASSPQGLSTDTRYF | TGTGCCAGCAGCCCACAGGGGCTTAGCACAGATACGCGGTATTTT
TRBJ2-2 | few | NA | 13 | TRBV6-1 | CASGPHGTGELFF | TGTGCCAGCGGCCCCCATGGTACCGGGGAGCTGTTTTTT
TRBJ1-2 | many | NA | 15 | TRBV5-1 | CASSLGGGETYGYTF | TGCGCCAGCAGCTTGGGGGGCGGGGAGACCTATGGCTACACCTTC
TRBJ2-2 | many | NA | 15 | TRBV5-1 | CASSPLVRGAGELFF | TGCGCCAGCAGCCCCCTGGTCAGGGGGGCCGGGGAGCTGTTTTTT
TRBJ2-5 | NA | TRBD1 | 15 | TRBV2 | CASTPGTGGGETQYF | TGTGCCAGCACTCCCGGGACAGGGGGCGGGGAGACCCAGTACTTC
TRBJ2-7 | many | NA | 13 | TRBV11-3 | CASSLSGPYEQYF | TGTGCCAGCAGCTTATCCGGACCGTACGAGCAGTACTTC
TRBJ1-2 | NA | NA | 14 | TRBV28 | CASSTGRTVYGYTF | TGTGCCAGCAGTACGGGACGGACAGTCTATGGCTACACCTTC
TRBJ2-7 | many | NA | 14 | TRBV28 | CASSYGDGSYEQYF | TGTGCCAGTTCCTATGGGGACGGTTCCTACGAGCAGTACTTC
TRBJ2-5 | NA | TRBD2 | 14 | TRBV19 | CASSIDSGVPTQYF | TGTGCCAGTAGTATTGATAGCGGGGTACCGACCCAGTACTTC
TRBJ2-2 | many | NA | 14 | TRBV12-3/TRBV12-4 | CASSSRGGPGELFF | TGTGCCAGCAGTTCCAGGGGGGGTCCCGGGGAGCTGTTTTTT
TRBJ2-1 | many | TRBD1 | 15 | TRBV20-1 | CSAGTTQQGFNEQFF | TGCAGTGCTGGAACTACTCAACAGGGGTTCAATGAGCAGTTCTTC